The 12 T cell receptor beta chains below come from one sample, sequenced in a study of cytomegalovirus exposure and HLA in healthy donors. The PCR made use of 60 Vbeta and 13 Jbeta primers. The assay was immunoSEQ multiplex PCR, and TCRdb's table has in-frame clones only and misses some. The repertoire holds more than 95,000 clones, approximately 69% seen once, with under 5% in the top ten. The source material was PBMCs. The receptors stem from a man between 40 and 49 years old in good health and CMV-seropositive.

As for this clone: The same CDR3 can be traced to other DNA sequences in this sample. The J gene is TRBJ2-5, the V gene TRBV27; the D is unclear. The CDR3 is made up of 14 amino acids. The V gene's germline CDR1 is MNHEY and CDR2 SMNVEV (reference sequence). Trimming removed 5 bases at V and 1 base at J, with 11 bases between. The CDR3 here is CASSPLEFQETQYF. The DNA for the CDR3 is TGTGCCAGCAGTCCCCTAGAGTTCCAAGAGACCCAGTACTTC.

The J gene is TRBJ1-5, the V gene TRBV19; D possibly corresponds to TRBD1 (6 bases). The V and J ends lost 5 bases and 3 bases respectively, with 14 bases between them. CDR1 and CDR2 from the germline V gene are LNHDA and SQIVND (reference sequence). CDR3 length: 15 amino acids. CDR3 sequence: CASSQGIRANQPQHF. The DNA for the CDR3 is TGTGCCAGTAGTCAGGGGATAAGGGCCAATCAGCCCCAGCATTTT.

In DNA, the CDR3 is TGTGCCAGCAGCCGCATGAGGGAAACCTATAATTCACCCCTCCACTTT. Protein sequence: CASSRMRETYNSPLHF. V gene TRBV7-2 combines with J gene TRBJ1-6; D not resolved. The germline CDR1 and CDR2 sequences are SGHTA and FQGNSA. This CDR3 spans 16 amino acids. The germline V and J ends were trimmed by 5 bases and 2 bases, with 13 bases remaining between them.

This clone was observed a few times. The chain recombines TRBV5-4 with TRBJ1-2; no reliable D call. V lost 2 bases, J lost 2 bases, and 13 bases lay in between. This CDR3 contains 15 residues. The germline CDR1 and CDR2 sequences are SGHNT and YYREEE (reference sequence). The CDR3 DNA reads as TGTGCCAGCAGCTTAGACAAGTCCAGGAACTATGGCTACACCTTC. Translation: CASSLDKSRNYGYTF.

The chain combines TRBV7-2 with TRBJ1-2; D perhaps matches TRBD1 (5 bases). V was cut by 0 bases and J by 7 bases, with 12 bases left in between. The CDR3 runs 14 residues. Germline CDR1 SGHTA, CDR2 FQGNSA. The CDR3 spells CASSLAGREAGYTF. DNA of the CDR3: TGTGCCAGCAGCTTAGCAGGCAGGGAGGCTGGCTACACCTTC.

The CDR3 loop reads CASSFGAGGSYEQYF. The CDR3 DNA sequence: TGTGCCAGCAGCTTCGGAGCGGGAGGGAGTTACGAGCAGTACTTC. V is TRBV7-3 and J is TRBJ2-7; 10 nucleotides line up with TRBD2. Germline V CDR1 and CDR2: SGHTA, FQGTGA. Trimming removed 3 bases from V and 4 bases from J; junction bases left unmatched: 6. The CDR3 has 15 residues.

This chain connects TRBV7-2 to TRBJ2-7; no clear D. CDR1 and CDR2 from the germline V gene are SGHTA and FQGNSA. Between the trimmed V and J ends, which lost 4 bases and 4 bases, there was a span of 17 bases. CDR3 length equals 15 residues. The DNA of the CDR3 is TGTGCCAGCAGCTCAAATGCCTACGTTGAATACGAGCAGTACTTC. Amino acids: CASSSNAYVEYEQYF.

V and J are TRBV11-1 and TRBJ2-5; 10 bases match TRBD2. The CDR3 sequence is 15 residues long. Per the germline V gene, CDR1 is SGHAT and CDR2 is FQDESV (reference sequence). Trimming at V came to 4 bases and at J to 2 bases, leaving 4 bases not matched to a gene. CDR3 sequence reads: CASSSNSGRQETQYF. The CDR3 DNA sequence: TGTGCCAGCAGCTCCAATAGCGGGAGGCAAGAGACCCAGTACTTC. Variable domain in full (rest from reference TRBV11-1 and TRBJ2-5): EAEVAQSPRYKITEKSQAVAFWCDPISGHATLYWYRQILGQGPELLVQFQDESVVDDSQLPKDRFSAERLKGVDSTLKIQPAELGDSAMYLCASSSNSGRQETQYFGPGTRLLVL.

The genes are TRBV27 and TRBJ1-2; D gene unclear. V lost 5 bases, J lost 2 bases, and 15 bases lay in between. CDR1 and CDR2 (germline): MNHEY, SMNVEV (reference sequence). The CDR3 loop spans 15 amino acids. DNA for the CDR3: TGTGCCAGCAGTCTCCTAAGTGGAGGCAACTATGGCTACACCTTC. Its translation is CASSLLSGGNYGYTF.

The chain couples TRBV25-1 to TRBJ2-5; TRBD2 aligns across 7 bases. Germline CDR1 and CDR2: MGHDK and SYGVNS. Germline trimming cut 4 bases from V and 2 bases from J; bases unmatched to any gene: 7. The CDR3 is 15 residues long. CDR3 nucleotides: TGTGCCAGCAGTGCCCCGGGGAGGGATCAAGAGACCCAGTACTTC. Encoded protein: CASSAPGRDQETQYF.

The chain has TRBV4-3 and TRBJ2-7, with D perhaps matching TRBD2 (6 bases). The end of the DNA fits TRBJ2-1 better, so the J call may be wrong. Germline CDR1 reads LGHNA; CDR2 reads YSLEER. This CDR3 has 17 amino acids. DNA of the CDR3: TGCGCCAGCAGCCAAGGGGTTGGGGGGAGCCCGGGGAATGAGCAGTTCTTC. Amino acids: CASSQGVGGSPGNEQFF.

The chain employs TRBV30 and TRBJ1-1; tentative D call: TRBD1 (6 bases). The CDR3 is 13 amino acids. Germline values: CDR1 GTSNPN, CDR2 SVGIG (reference sequence). The V end lost 7 bases, the J end lost 6 bases, and 18 bases lay between the germline ends. CDR3 loop: CALIKQGRAEAFF. The DNA of the CDR3 is TGTGCCTTAATAAAACAGGGAAGGGCTGAAGCTTTCTTT.